The clone carrying this T cell receptor beta chain was seen a handful of times. The source of the sample is a study of spatial heterogeneity in lung cancer. Background on the study: Beta-chain sequences consistently outnumbered alpha-chain sequences in detection.

TCRdb reprocessed the 5' RACE reads with MiXCR, giving one entry per CDR3 protein. The sample has about 18,000 distinct CDR3 sequences; over 8.5% are singletons. Time point meaning: blood at routine non-recurrence follow-up after resection. No cells were sorted before sequencing. The whole RNA sequenced was extracted from tumor, nontumor lung or frozen PBMC. The germline gives CDR1 SEHNR, CDR2 FQNEAQ (reference sequence). This CDR3 contains 15 residues. The germline V and J ends were trimmed by 5 bases and 6 bases, with 16 bases remaining between them. This sample comprised PBMCs, obtained at follow-up. The source of this sequence is a male donor with early-stage non-small cell lung cancer. This chain uses TRBV7-9 with TRBJ2-2; no definite D call. DNA of the CDR3: TGTGCCAGCAGCATCCCGTATCTTTCCGCCGGGGAGCTGTTTTTT. Translated, it gives CASSIPYLSAGELFF.